The subject of this entry is one TCR beta chain. No antigen is known for it. Sequencing was performed with immunoSEQ multiplex PCR; in TCRdb, only in-frame clones are kept and a portion is missing. Of fewer than 35,000 clones in the sample, roughly four fifths were seen once. The sample originates from a study of a mutant IDH1 vaccine in newly diagnosed glioma. This sample's time point: week 35, safety follow-up. Doses comprised 300 ug of mutant IDH1 20-mer peptide each, plus topical imiquimod. V gave up 3 bases and J gave up 0 bases, with 13 bases separating them. The CDR3 loop spans 16 amino acids. Per germline, CDR1 SGHRS and CDR2 YFSETQ.

V is TRBV5-1 and J is TRBJ2-1; D not certain. The receptor was derived from a man aged 30 to 39 with glioma. The source was PBMCs, collected from a glioma patient whose treatment included an IDH1 peptide vaccine. The CDR3 DNA reads TGCGCCAGCAGCTCGGAGAACCAATACTCCTACAATGAGCAGTTCTTC. Translating gives CASSSENQYSYNEQFF.